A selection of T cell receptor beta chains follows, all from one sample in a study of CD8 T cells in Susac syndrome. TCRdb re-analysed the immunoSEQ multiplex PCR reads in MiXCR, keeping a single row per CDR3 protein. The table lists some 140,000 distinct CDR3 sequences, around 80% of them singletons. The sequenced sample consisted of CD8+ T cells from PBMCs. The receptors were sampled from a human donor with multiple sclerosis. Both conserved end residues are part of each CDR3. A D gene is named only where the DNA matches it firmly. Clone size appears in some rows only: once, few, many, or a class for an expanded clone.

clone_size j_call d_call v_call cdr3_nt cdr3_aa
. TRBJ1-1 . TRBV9 TGTGCCAGCAGCCCTGGGACAACCAACACTGAAGCTTTCTTT CASSPGTTNTEAFF
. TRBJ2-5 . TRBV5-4 TGTGCCAGCAGCCCCGACAGGCAAGAGACCCAGTACTTC CASSPDRQETQYF
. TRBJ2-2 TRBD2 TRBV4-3 TGCGCCAGCAGCCAAGGGAAGGGACTAGCCCCTTGGGGCGGGGAGCTGTTTTTT CASSQGKGLAPWGGELFF
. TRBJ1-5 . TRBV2 TGTGCCAGCAGTGAAGCGCTTATCACGGTCAATCAGCCCCAGCATTTT CASSEALITVNQPQHF
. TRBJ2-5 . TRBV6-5 TGTGCCAGCAGTTACGGGTCCCTGGGGGAGACCCAGTACTTC CASSYGSLGETQYF
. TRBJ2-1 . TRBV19 TGTGCCAGTAGTATGGGGACAAGGAGCTACAATGAGCAGTTCTTC CASSMGTRSYNEQFF
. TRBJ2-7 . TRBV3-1 TGTGCCAGCAGCCAAGATGGCTACGAGCAGTACTTC CASSQDGYEQYF
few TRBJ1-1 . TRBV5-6 TGTGCCAGCAGCCATCCGGCCGGAGCCAACACTGAAGCTTTCTTT CASSHPAGANTEAFF
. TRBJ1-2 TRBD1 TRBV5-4 TGTGCCAGCAGTCATACAGGGGGCGGAGGCGGCTACACCTTC CASSHTGGGGGYTF
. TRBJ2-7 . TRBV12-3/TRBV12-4 TGTGCCAGCAGTCCCAGCCTATTTTCGAGCTCCTACGAGCAGTACTTC CASSPSLFSSSYEQYF
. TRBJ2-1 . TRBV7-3 TGTGCCAGCAGCTTCTCCGGACAGTTAAACAATGAGCAGTTCTTC CASSFSGQLNNEQFF
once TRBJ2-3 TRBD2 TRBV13 TGTGCCAGCAGCGGATTAGCGGGAGGGTACACAGATACGCAGTATTTT CASSGLAGGYTDTQYF
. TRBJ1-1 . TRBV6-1 TGTGCCAGCAACCCTTTCAGAGCTCTTAGGACTGAAGCTTTCTTT CASNPFRALRTEAFF
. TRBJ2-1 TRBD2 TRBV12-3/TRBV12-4 TGTGCCAGCAGTCGGACTAGGGTCCATGAGCAGTTCTTC CASSRTRVHEQFF
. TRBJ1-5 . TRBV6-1 TGTGCCAGCAGACTTACAGGGAACCTTGGCAATCAGCCCCAGCATTTT CASRLTGNLGNQPQHF
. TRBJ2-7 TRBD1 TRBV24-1 TGTGCCACCAGTGATACCGGGACAGGGGTCTACGAGCAGTACTTC CATSDTGTGVYEQYF
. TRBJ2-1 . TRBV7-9 TGTGCCAGCAGCCCGATGGGTGGGGATGAGCAGTTCTTC CASSPMGGDEQFF
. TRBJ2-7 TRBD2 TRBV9 TGTGCCAGCAGCCAGACAGCGGGGGAATACTACGAGCAGTACTTC CASSQTAGEYYEQYF
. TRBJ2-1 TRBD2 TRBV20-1 TGCAGTGCTGCGGGAGACTTTGAGCAGTTCTTC CSAAGDFEQFF
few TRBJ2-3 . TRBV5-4 TGTGCCAGCAGCTTACCACAGGAGCTAGATACGCAGTATTTT CASSLPQELDTQYF
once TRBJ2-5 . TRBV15 TGTGCCACCAGCAGAGAGAGATATCCCCAAGAGACCCAGTACTTC CATSRERYPQETQYF
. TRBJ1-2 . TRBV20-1 TGCAGTGCTAGAGACGGAGGGGGGAACTATGGCTACACCTTC CSARDGGGNYGYTF
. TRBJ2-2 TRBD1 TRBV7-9 TGTGCCAGCAGCCTACCACAGGGGGTATCGACCGGGGAGCTGTTTTTT CASSLPQGVSTGELFF
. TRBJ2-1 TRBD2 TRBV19 TGTGCCAGTAGTATCCGGGCGGGAGGGTTCAATGAGCAGTTCTTC CASSIRAGGFNEQFF
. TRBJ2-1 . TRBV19 TGTGCCAGTGCCCCAGGGCTCTACAATGAGCAGTTCTTC CASAPGLYNEQFF
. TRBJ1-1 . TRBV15 TGTGCCACCACCCGGGACCGGAGGAACACTGAAGCTTTCTTT CATTRDRRNTEAFF
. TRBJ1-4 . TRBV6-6 TGTGCCAGCAGTTTCGGGGGCCGTGAAAAACTGTTTTTT CASSFGGREKLFF
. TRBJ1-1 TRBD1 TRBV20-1 TGCAGTGCCCGAGATCCAGGGGGACGTACTGAAGCTTTCTTT CSARDPGGRTEAFF
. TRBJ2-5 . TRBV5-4 TGTGCCAGCAGCTTGAGGATGGGGACACCCTTATACCAAGAGACCCAGTACTTC CASSLRMGTPLYQETQYF
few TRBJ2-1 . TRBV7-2 TGTGCCAGCAGCTTAGGAGCGGCGTATGAGCAGTTCTTC CASSLGAAYEQFF
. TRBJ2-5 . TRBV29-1 TGCAGCGCTGAAAGGGGTTTTCAAGAGACCCAGTACTTC CSAERGFQETQYF
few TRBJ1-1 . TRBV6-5 TGTGCCAGCAGTTACGTGATGAACACTGAAGCTTTCTTT CASSYVMNTEAFF
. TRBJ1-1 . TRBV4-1 TGCGCCAGCAGCCACCTATCACGGAACACTGAAGCTTTCTTT CASSHLSRNTEAFF
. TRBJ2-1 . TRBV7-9 TGTGCCAGCAGCTTAGAACTAGATGAGCAGTTCTTC CASSLELDEQFF
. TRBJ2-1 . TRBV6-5 TGTGCCAGCAGTTACAGGGGGTTTAATGAGCAGTTCTTC CASSYRGFNEQFF
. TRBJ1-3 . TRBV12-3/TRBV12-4 TGTGCCAGCAGTTTGGTGTGGACGGCCTCTGGAAACACCATATATTTT CASSLVWTASGNTIYF
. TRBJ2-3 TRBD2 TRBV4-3 TGCGCCAGCAGCCAAGCGAGCGGGAGTGGAGATACGCAGTATTTT CASSQASGSGDTQYF
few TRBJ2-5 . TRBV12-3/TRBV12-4 TGTGCCAGCAGGAATCCGGGACAAACGGAGACCCAGTACTTC CASRNPGQTETQYF
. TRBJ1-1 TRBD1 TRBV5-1 TGCGCCAGCAGCTCCAGGGGGGCCACTGAAGCTTTCTTT CASSSRGATEAFF
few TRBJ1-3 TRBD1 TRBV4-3 TGCGCCAGCAGCCAGTTGACAGGGTCATTCGCGGACACCATATATTTT CASSQLTGSFADTIYF
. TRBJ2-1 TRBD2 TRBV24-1 TGTGCCACCAGTGAATTTAGCGGGGCTTACGGTGAGCAGTTCTTC CATSEFSGAYGEQFF
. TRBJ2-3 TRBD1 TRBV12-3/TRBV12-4 TGTGCCAGCAGTTGGGACAGGGGGCTGACAGATACGCAGTATTTT CASSWDRGLTDTQYF
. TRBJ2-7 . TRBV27 TGTGCCAGCAGTTTAGTACCGACCTTCTACGAGCAGTACTTC CASSLVPTFYEQYF
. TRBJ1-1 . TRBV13 TGTGCCAGCAGCTTTGCTGCAATGGGGGCGCATCTAACTGAAGCTTTCTTT CASSFAAMGAHLTEAFF
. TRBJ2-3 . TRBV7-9 TGTGCCAGCAGCAGTCAAATTACAGATACGCAGTATTTT CASSSQITDTQYF
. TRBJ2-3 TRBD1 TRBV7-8 TGTGCCAGCAGCCCCTGGGACAGTACCACAGATACGCAGTATTTT CASSPWDSTTDTQYF
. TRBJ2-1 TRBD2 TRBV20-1 TGCAGTGCTAGAGATATCCTAGCGGGGTACAATGAGCAGTTCTTC CSARDILAGYNEQFF
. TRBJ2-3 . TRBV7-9 TGTGCCAGCAGCCCCCCTAGCGACCACACAGATACGCAGTATTTT CASSPPSDHTDTQYF
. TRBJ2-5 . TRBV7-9 TGTGCCAGCAGCCCCGCAGGCTCGGGTGGTCAAGAGACCCAGTACTTC CASSPAGSGGQETQYF
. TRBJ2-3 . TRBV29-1 TGCAGCGTTGAATGGGGTTTCGCAGATACGCAGTATTTT CSVEWGFADTQYF
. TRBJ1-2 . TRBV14 TGTGCCAGCAGCCAAGTTTATGAGGGAAGGACGGTTAACTATGGCTACACCTTC CASSQVYEGRTVNYGYTF
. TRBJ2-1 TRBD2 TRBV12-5 TGTGCTAGTGTCCCCCCTAGCGGGAGTCCCTACAATGAGCAGTTCTTC CASVPPSGSPYNEQFF
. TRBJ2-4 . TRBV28 TGTGCCAGCAGCCCCCCGGACGGAGCGATTCAGTACTTC CASSPPDGAIQYF
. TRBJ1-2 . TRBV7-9 TGTGCCAGCAGCTTACCCCCGGGAGGGGATGGCTACACCTTC CASSLPPGGDGYTF
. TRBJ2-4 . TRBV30 TGTGCCTGGAGCACCGAAGCGGGAGACAGGGTGGACATTCAGTACTTC CAWSTEAGDRVDIQYF
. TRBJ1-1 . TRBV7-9 TGTGCCAGCAGCTTACGGTCGGGGGACACTGAAGCTTTCTTT CASSLRSGDTEAFF
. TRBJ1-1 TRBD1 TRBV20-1 TGCAGTGCTAGAGAGACAGGGGGCAACACTGAAGCTTTCTTT CSARETGGNTEAFF
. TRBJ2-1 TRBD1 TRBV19 TGTGCCACCAGACAGGGGTCCTACAATGAGCAGTTCTTC CATRQGSYNEQFF
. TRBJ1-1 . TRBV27 TGTGCCAGCAGTTTTTCCGCTTGGGGGGCTGAAGCTTTCTTT CASSFSAWGAEAFF